Each of the 7 T cell receptor beta chains below was sequenced from the same sample in a study of response to subunit inactivated influenza vaccine. TCRdb re-analysed the RT-PCR reads in MiXCR, keeping a single row per CDR3 protein. This sample has more than 450,000 distinct CDR3 sequences; about 11% occur once, and the top ten carry roughly 9.6%. A further study also used this sample, focusing on T cells expressing NK-cell markers. As that report states: Synthesis of TCR beta cDNA relied on 5'RACE template switching carrying UMIs.

The sequences come from PBMCs from blood, collected on the day of vaccination. The receptors come from a man aged 50 to 60 who received an inactivated influenza vaccine.

CDR3: CASSQGISGGDTQYF. Here the CDR3 DNA reads TGCGCCAGCAGCCAAGGAATTAGCGGGGGGGATACGCAGTATTTT. J is TRBJ2-3 and V is TRBV4-3; 10 nucleotides align to TRBD2. After removal of 1 base from V and 6 bases from J, the junction contained 4 bases not matched to a gene. The CDR3 spans 15 residues. Germline values: CDR1 LGHNA, CDR2 YSLEER.

This clonotype has ten or more counts. The chain uses TRBV5-4 and TRBJ2-1; TRBD1 matches 9 bases. Germline CDR1 reads SGHNT; CDR2 reads YYREEE (reference sequence). V shed 3 bases, J shed 9 bases, and the junction held 7 bases outside the gene matches. This CDR3 is built from 14 residues. The CDR3: CASSSPGQGSEQFF. The CDR3 DNA is TGTGCCAGCAGCTCCCCGGGACAGGGCAGTGAGCAGTTCTTC. Together with reference TRBV5-4 and TRBJ2-1, the CDR3 gives the full variable domain: ETGVTQSPTHLIKTRGQQVTLRCSSQSGHNTVSWYQQALGQGPQFIFQYYREEENGRGNFPPRFSGLQFPNYSSELNVNALELDDSALYLCASSSPGQGSEQFFGPGTRLTVL.

This clonotype appeared a few times. The chain carries TRBV15 and TRBJ1-5, with 7 bases matching TRBD1. V shed 1 base and J 3 bases; nucleotides not matched to a gene: 12. This CDR3 has 18 residues. Germline lookup yields CDR1 LNHNV and CDR2 YYDKDF (reference sequence). The CDR3 DNA reads TGTGCCACCAGCAGAGGTTCCCCCCTTGACAGGGTCAATCAGCCCCAGCATTTT. Residues: CATSRGSPLDRVNQPQHF.

The chain joins TRBV5-1 to TRBJ2-7; D tentatively fits TRBD1 or TRBD2 (5 bases each). This CDR3 comprises 14 residues. The ends were cut back, 0 bases at V and 7 bases at J, with 14 bases in the middle. Germline CDR1 is SGHRS and CDR2 is YFSETQ. The CDR3 sequence is CASSLVAGSGEQYF. The CDR3 DNA reads TGCGCCAGCAGCTTGGTGGCAGGGTCGGGGGAGCAGTACTTC.

This rearrangement joins TRBV10-3 to TRBJ2-5, with D possibly being TRBD1 or TRBD2 (5 bases each). The germline gives CDR1 ENHRY, CDR2 SYGVKD. V was cut by 6 bases and J by 1 base, with 9 bases left in between. There are 13 residues in the CDR3. The CDR3 loop is CAIRRDRQETQYF. CDR3 sequence (DNA): TGTGCCATCAGGAGGGACCGCCAAGAGACCCAGTACTTC.

This clonotype was counted only a few times. V usage is TRBV9 and J usage is TRBJ2-7; no definite D call. CDR1 and CDR2 (germline): SGDLS, YYNGEE. The CDR3 has 14 residues. Trimming left V 0 bases short and J 3 bases short, with 10 bases between. CDR3 protein: CASSVGPTSYEQYF. In nucleotides, the CDR3 is TGTGCCAGCAGCGTAGGTCCGACCAGCTACGAGCAGTACTTC.

This clonotype was seen at least ten times. V is TRBV5-1 and J is TRBJ2-3, with 7 bases aligning to TRBD2. With V trimmed by 2 bases and J by 0 bases, 9 bases remained unmatched. This CDR3 comprises 17 residues. Germline V gene sequence: CDR1 SGHRS, CDR2 YFSETQ. CDR3 in amino acids: CASSLGFFSGSTDTQYF. The CDR3 nucleotides are TGCGCCAGCAGCTTAGGTTTCTTTAGCGGGAGCACAGATACGCAGTATTTT.